A selection of T cell receptor beta chains follows, all from one sample in a study of low-dose radiotherapy and immunotherapy resistance in tumors. In TCRdb, the reads were re-called with MiXCR into one record per CDR3 protein. The data hold more than 50,000 distinct CDR3 sequences, with roughly 24% observed a single time. The specimen comprised PBMCs, sampled before treatment. These receptors all stem from a male donor with prostate cancer. CDR3s include the opening cysteine and the closing phenylalanine or tryptophan. D genes are given only for firm matches. Some rows have no size entry. The others give once, few or many, or a class for an expanded clone.

TRBJ2-1 | TRBV7-9 | TRBD2 | many | CASSLEAGGPYNEQFF | TGTGCCAGCAGCTTAGAGGCGGGAGGGCCCTACAATGAGCAGTTCTTC
TRBJ2-3 | TRBV20-1 | NA | NA | CSARGAADTQYF | TGCAGTGCTAGAGGAGCTGCAGATACGCAGTATTTT
TRBJ2-3 | TRBV5-1 | NA | many | CASSLDGRGTDTQYF | TGCGCCAGCAGCTTGGACGGGAGAGGCACAGATACGCAGTATTTT
TRBJ2-3 | TRBV7-2 | TRBD2 | NA | CASSWGTSADTQYF | TGTGCCAGCAGCTGGGGGACTAGCGCAGATACGCAGTATTTT
TRBJ2-1 | TRBV7-8 | NA | many | CAGGGAAGTVSYNEQFF | TGTGCCGGAGGAGGGGCAGCCGGGACTGTCTCTTACAATGAGCAGTTCTTC
TRBJ2-5 | TRBV28 | NA | NA | CASSPLPGHLQETQYF | TGTGCCAGCAGTCCACTACCGGGACACCTCCAAGAGACCCAGTACTTC
TRBJ2-5 | TRBV10-2 | NA | NA | CASTDWQTQYF | TGCGCCAGCACCGACTGGCAGACCCAGTACTTC
TRBJ2-7 | TRBV12-3/TRBV12-4 | TRBD2 | many | CASSLGLWASGISYEQYF | TGTGCCAGCAGTTTAGGGCTATGGGCTAGCGGGATTTCCTACGAGCAGTACTTC
TRBJ2-7 | TRBV10-3 | NA | many | CAISVGAEQYF | TGTGCCATCAGTGTGGGGGCCGAGCAGTACTTC
TRBJ1-6 | TRBV5-1 | NA | many | CASSLEGIRSPLHF | TGCGCCAGCAGCTTGGAAGGTATCCGGTCACCCCTCCACTTT
TRBJ2-5 | TRBV20-1 | TRBD2 | NA | CSARVGGGETQYF | TGCAGTGCTAGAGTAGGCGGGGGAGAGACCCAGTACTTC
TRBJ1-3 | TRBV20-1 | TRBD1 | many | CSASDRGSSGNTIYF | TGCAGTGCGAGTGACAGGGGTTCCTCTGGAAACACCATATATTTT
TRBJ2-1 | TRBV7-9 | TRBD2 | many | CASSLVGTSWNEQFF | TGTGCCAGCAGCTTAGTTGGGACTAGCTGGAATGAGCAGTTCTTC
TRBJ2-5 | TRBV7-2 | NA | many | CASSLWSGVGGETQYF | TGTGCCAGCAGCTTATGGAGCGGAGTGGGGGGAGAGACCCAGTACTTC
TRBJ2-2 | TRBV5-1 | NA | many | CASSSGATSNTGELFF | TGCGCCAGCAGTTCTGGGGCGACTTCCAACACCGGGGAGCTGTTTTTT
TRBJ2-1 | TRBV7-2 | NA | NA | CASSLGRGIYNEQFF | TGTGCCAGCAGCTTAGGAAGGGGGATCTACAATGAGCAGTTCTTC
TRBJ1-1 | TRBV14 | TRBD1 | many | CASSQTGGPDVSHNRGEF | TGTGCCAGCAGCCAGACCGGTGGCCCGGACGTAAGCCACAACAGGGGAGAATTT
TRBJ1-2 | TRBV7-9 | TRBD1 | many | CASSSRNDRGVNYGYTF | TGTGCCAGCAGCTCCCGAAATGACAGGGGTGTCAACTATGGCTACACCTTC
TRBJ2-6 | TRBV7-8 | NA | NA | CASSSTRGTGANVLTF | TGTGCCAGCAGCTCGACAAGGGGTACCGGGGCCAACGTCCTGACTTTC
TRBJ1-5 | TRBV2 | NA | many | CASRGSRGSNQPQHF | TGTGCCAGCAGGGGGTCGCGGGGGAGCAATCAGCCCCAGCATTTT
TRBJ2-7 | TRBV20-1 | TRBD2 | many | CSARTSGKGQYF | TGCAGTGCCAGGACTAGCGGGAAAGGGCAGTACTTC
TRBJ2-5 | TRBV7-2 | NA | NA | CASSFSGKGETQYF | TGTGCCAGCAGCTTCTCAGGAAAAGGGGAGACCCAGTACTTC
TRBJ2-6 | TRBV28 | TRBD2 | NA | CASGGAHSGANVLTF | TGTGCCTCCGGGGGGGCCCACTCTGGGGCCAACGTCCTGACTTTC
TRBJ2-7 | TRBV7-2 | TRBD1 | many | CASSSYTGVGEQYF | TGTGCCAGCAGCTCATATACAGGGGTGGGTGAGCAGTACTTC
TRBJ1-2 | TRBV4-2 | NA | NA | CASSPAGSGYTF | TGTGCCAGCAGCCCCGCCGGGAGTGGCTACACCTTC
TRBJ1-2 | TRBV5-1 | TRBD1 | NA | CASRQGASEGYTF | TGCGCCAGCAGGCAGGGGGCATCGGAAGGCTACACCTTC
TRBJ2-2 | TRBV6-6 | NA | NA | CASSSSSVGTGELFF | TGTGCCAGCAGTTCCTCTAGCGTGGGCACCGGGGAGCTGTTTTTT
TRBJ2-1 | TRBV12-3/TRBV12-4 | NA | NA | CASRSTGNYNEQFF | TGTGCCAGCAGAAGTACAGGAAACTACAATGAGCAGTTCTTC
TRBJ2-7 | TRBV28 | TRBD1 | NA | CASSLSDRGPYEQYF | TGTGCCAGCAGTTTATCGGACAGGGGCCCCTACGAGCAGTACTTC
TRBJ2-1 | TRBV24-1 | TRBD2 | many | CATSDSGLAGGPPYNEQFF | TGTGCCACCAGTGACTCGGGACTAGCGGGAGGGCCCCCTTACAATGAGCAGTTCTTC
TRBJ2-1 | TRBV5-1 | NA | once | CASSFGVNEQFF | TGCGCCAGCAGCTTTGGGGTCAATGAGCAGTTCTTC
TRBJ2-1 | TRBV6-6 | NA | few | CASSYSTQGNEQFF | TGTGCCAGCAGTTACTCGACGCAGGGGAATGAGCAGTTCTTC
TRBJ2-3 | TRBV7-3 | TRBD2 | many | CASSQNSGADTQYF | TGTGCCAGCAGCCAAAATAGCGGGGCAGATACGCAGTATTTT
TRBJ2-3 | TRBV30 | NA | many | CAWSLTGLNTDTQYF | TGTGCCTGGAGCCTAACAGGCCTAAACACAGATACGCAGTATTTT
TRBJ2-3 | TRBV7-2 | NA | NA | CASSSTGDTQYF | TGTGCCAGCAGCTCCACTGGCGATACGCAGTATTTT
TRBJ2-7 | TRBV5-1 | TRBD2 | many | CASSLGSGSVPEQYF | TGCGCCAGCAGCTTGGGTAGCGGGAGTGTCCCCGAGCAGTACTTC
TRBJ2-6 | TRBV14 | NA | many | CASSLRGETGANVLTF | TGTGCCAGCAGCTTGAGGGGGGAGACTGGGGCCAACGTCCTGACTTTC
TRBJ2-1 | TRBV9 | NA | many | CASSNYNEQFF | TGTGCCAGCAGCAACTACAATGAGCAGTTCTTC
TRBJ2-7 | TRBV19 | TRBD1 | many | CASSKTGGTYEQYF | TGTGCCAGTAGTAAAACAGGGGGGACGTACGAGCAGTACTTC
TRBJ1-2 | TRBV6-2/TRBV6-3 | NA | many | CASIAGPPGNNYGYTF | TGTGCCAGCATCGCGGGGCCCCCAGGGAATAACTATGGCTACACCTTC
TRBJ2-6 | TRBV19 | TRBD1 | many | CASSVTGDTGANVLTF | TGTGCCAGTAGTGTTACAGGGGATACTGGGGCCAACGTCCTGACTTTC
TRBJ2-5 | TRBV5-1 | TRBD2 | many | CASFQTSGGETQYF | TGCGCCAGCTTTCAGACTAGCGGGGGAGAGACCCAGTACTTC
TRBJ2-2 | TRBV7-8 | TRBD1 | many | CASREGTGRLRELFF | TGTGCCAGCAGGGAGGGGACAGGGAGGCTGAGGGAGCTGTTTTTT
TRBJ1-1 | TRBV14 | NA | many | CASSLGALEAFF | TGTGCCAGCAGCTTGGGGGCTCTGGAAGCTTTCTTT
TRBJ1-5 | TRBV6-6 | TRBD1 | many | CASTHGTVNQPQHF | TGTGCCAGCACGCACGGGACAGTCAATCAGCCCCAGCATTTT
TRBJ2-7 | TRBV28 | NA | many | CASSLYVGTYEQYF | TGTGCCAGCAGTTTATACGTGGGCACCTACGAGCAGTACTTC
TRBJ2-5 | TRBV10-3 | NA | many | CAISERGRETQYF | TGTGCCATCAGTGAGAGGGGCAGGGAGACCCAGTACTTC
TRBJ1-2 | TRBV7-9 | TRBD1 | many | CASSLGGTGHGYTF | TGTGCCAGCAGCTTAGGGGGGACAGGGCATGGCTACACCTTC
TRBJ2-1 | TRBV2 | TRBD2 | few | CASSEPIGLAMSSYNEQFF | TGTGCCAGCAGTGAACCCATCGGACTAGCGATGAGCTCCTACAATGAGCAGTTCTTC
TRBJ2-2 | TRBV6-2/TRBV6-3 | TRBD2 | few | CASRVRTSGGPTNTGELFF | TGTGCCAGCAGGGTTAGGACTAGCGGGGGGCCTACGAACACCGGGGAGCTGTTTTTT
TRBJ1-1 | TRBV5-1 | NA | medium-sized | CASSFGGTTTTEAFF | TGTGCCAGCAGCTTTGGTGGCACCACCACCACTGAAGCTTTCTTT
TRBJ2-5 | TRBV2 | NA | many | CASQGTETQYF | TGTGCCAGCCAGGGGACGGAGACCCAGTACTTC
TRBJ2-1 | TRBV27 | TRBD2 | many | CASSLSRGGEQFF | TGTGCCAGCAGTTTATCCCGCGGGGGTGAGCAGTTCTTC
TRBJ2-1 | TRBV20-1 | TRBD1 | many | CSPPGQDYNEQFF | TGCAGTCCCCCGGGACAGGACTACAATGAGCAGTTCTTC
TRBJ2-1 | TRBV20-1 | NA | NA | CSARTWIGSSYNEQFF | TGCAGTGCTAGAACCTGGATTGGGAGCTCCTACAATGAGCAGTTCTTC
TRBJ1-2 | TRBV5-1 | TRBD1 | NA | CASGVGGQAVSGYTF | TGCGCCAGCGGCGTGGGAGGACAGGCGGTCTCTGGCTATACCTTC
TRBJ1-2 | TRBV11-2 | TRBD1 | many | CASSRLGTGGAYGYTF | TGTGCCAGCAGCCGACTCGGGACAGGGGGCGCCTATGGCTACACCTTC
TRBJ2-5 | TRBV5-4 | TRBD2 | many | CASSLAGLVQETQYF | TGTGCCAGCAGCTTGGCCGGACTAGTCCAAGAGACCCAGTACTTC